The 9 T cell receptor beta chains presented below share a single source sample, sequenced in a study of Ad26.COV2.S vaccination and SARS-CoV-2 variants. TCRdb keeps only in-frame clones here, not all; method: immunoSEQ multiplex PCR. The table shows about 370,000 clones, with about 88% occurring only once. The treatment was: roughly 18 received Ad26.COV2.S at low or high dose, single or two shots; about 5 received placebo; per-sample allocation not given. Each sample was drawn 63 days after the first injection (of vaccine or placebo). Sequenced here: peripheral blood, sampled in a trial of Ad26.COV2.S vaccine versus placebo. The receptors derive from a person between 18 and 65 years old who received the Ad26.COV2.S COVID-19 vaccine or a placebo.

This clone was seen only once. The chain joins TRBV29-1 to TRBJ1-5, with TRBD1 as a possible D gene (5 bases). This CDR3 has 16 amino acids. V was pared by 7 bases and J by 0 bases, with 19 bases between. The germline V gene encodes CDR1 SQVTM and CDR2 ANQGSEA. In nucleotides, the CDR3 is TGCAGCGCCGTGACCGGGACTACGAATAGCAATCAGCCCCAGCATTTT. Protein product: CSAVTGTTNSNQPQHF.

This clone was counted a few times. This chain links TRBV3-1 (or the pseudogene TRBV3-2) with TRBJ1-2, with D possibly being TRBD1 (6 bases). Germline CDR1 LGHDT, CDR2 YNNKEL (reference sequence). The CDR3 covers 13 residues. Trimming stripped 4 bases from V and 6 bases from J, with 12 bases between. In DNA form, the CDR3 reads TGTGCCAGCAGCCCGACAGGTTCCAATGGCTACACCTTC. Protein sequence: CASSPTGSNGYTF.

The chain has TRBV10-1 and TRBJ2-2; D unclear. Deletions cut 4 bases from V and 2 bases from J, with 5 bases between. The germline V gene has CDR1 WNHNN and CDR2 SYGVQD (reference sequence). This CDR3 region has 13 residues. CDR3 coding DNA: TGCGCCAGCAGTGCTTCTAACACCGGGGAGCTGTTTTTT. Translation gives CASSASNTGELFF.

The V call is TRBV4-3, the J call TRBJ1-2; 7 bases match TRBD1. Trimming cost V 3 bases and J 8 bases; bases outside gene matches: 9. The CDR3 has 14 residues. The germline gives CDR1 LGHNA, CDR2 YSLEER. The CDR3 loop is CASSQEQGREGYTF. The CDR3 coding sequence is TGCGCCAGCAGCCAGGAACAGGGGAGGGAGGGCTACACCTTC.

CDR3 protein: CASTLGGAGDTQYF. The CDR3 coding sequence is TGTGCCAGCACCCTGGGGGGGGCGGGGGATACGCAGTATTTT. J is TRBJ2-3 and V is TRBV3-1 (or the pseudogene TRBV3-2), with a weak D call TRBD2 (7 bases). CDR1 is LGHDT and CDR2 is YNNKEL in the germline V gene (reference sequence). This CDR3 contains 14 residues. Trimming cost V 7 bases and J 6 bases, with 17 bases left between them.

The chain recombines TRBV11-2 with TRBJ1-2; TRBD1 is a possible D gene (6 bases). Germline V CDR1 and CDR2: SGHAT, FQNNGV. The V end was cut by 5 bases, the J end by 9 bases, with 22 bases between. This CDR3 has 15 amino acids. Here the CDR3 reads CASSQFRDTGRRYTF. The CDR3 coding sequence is TGTGCCAGCAGCCAATTCCGGGACACAGGTCGTCGCTACACCTTC.

The CDR3 is CASSGDRGDTQYF. The CDR3 nucleotides are TGTGCCAGCAGCGGAGATCGAGGAGATACGCAGTATTTT. V and J are TRBV13 and TRBJ2-3; D is uncertain. The CDR3 runs to 13 residues. Germline CDR1 PRHDT, CDR2 FYEKMQ (reference sequence). V lost 5 bases, J lost 5 bases, and 11 bases lay in between.

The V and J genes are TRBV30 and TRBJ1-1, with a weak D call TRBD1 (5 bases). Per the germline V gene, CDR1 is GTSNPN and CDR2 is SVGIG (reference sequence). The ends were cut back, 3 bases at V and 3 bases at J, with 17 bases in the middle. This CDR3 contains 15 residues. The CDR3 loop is CAWRAMGQGYTEAFF. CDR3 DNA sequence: TGTGCCTGGAGGGCAATGGGCCAGGGTTACACTGAAGCTTTCTTT.

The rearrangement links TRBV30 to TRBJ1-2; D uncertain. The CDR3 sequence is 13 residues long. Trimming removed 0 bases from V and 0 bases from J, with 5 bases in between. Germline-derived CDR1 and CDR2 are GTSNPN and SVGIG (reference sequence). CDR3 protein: CAWSVLSNYGYTF. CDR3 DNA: TGTGCCTGGAGTGTACTTTCTAACTATGGCTACACCTTC. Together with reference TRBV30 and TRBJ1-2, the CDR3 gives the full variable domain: SQTIHQWPATLVQPVGSPLSLECTVEGTSNPNLYWYRQAAGRGLQLLFYSVGIGQISSEVPQNLSASRPQDRQFILSSKKLLLSDSGFYLCAWSVLSNYGYTFGSGTRLTVV.